This passage covers 8 T cell receptor delta chains from one sample sequenced in a study of γδ T cells in repeated Plasmodium falciparum infection. TCRdb re-called the multiplex PCR reads via CATT. Of over 45,000 delta-chain clones in the sample, 1.6% were seen once. Gammadelta T cells were flow-sorted from PBMC into Vgamma9/Vdelta2+ and Vdelta2-negative populations for bulk analysis. Source material: gamma-delta T cells from blood. Source of these receptors: a pool of human donors (malaria-infected and uninfected, not separated).

This clone has only a few counts. This sequence is one base from a far larger clone and is likely a read error. V usage is TRDV1 and J usage is TRDJ1; tentative D call: TRDD2 (6 bases). Assignment of the J gene here rests on matching the DNA to germline, because TCRdb gives none. Germline loops: CDR1 TSWWSYY, CDR2 QGS. V shed 1 base and J shed 5 bases, with 29 bases lying between them. CDR3 length: 20 residues. CDR3 amino acids: CALGEPPPFLFGHSPDKLIF. The CDR3 DNA is TGTGCTCTTGGGGAACCCCCCCCTTTCCTATTCGGTCATTCCCCGGATAAACTCATCTTT.

Of note for this clone: It is likely a read error: a sequence one base away is far more abundant. Distinct nucleotide sequences in the sample also encode this CDR3. The genes are TRDV1 and TRDJ1; 9 bases are a match to TRDD3. CDR3 length: 18 amino acids. V shed 2 bases and J 8 bases; nucleotides not matched to a gene: 18. Germline CDR1 TSWWSYY, CDR2 QGS. In DNA, the CDR3 is TGTGCTCTTGGGGAAGGGGTCCCACTGGGGGACACAACTAGAAAACTCATCTTT. Protein: CALGEGVPLGDTTRKLIF.

This clone was counted between two and nine times. Translating this DNA gives a protein that differs at residue 17 from the TCRdb one, which belongs to a much larger clone; a read error is likely, and the protein shown is this translation. This sequence joins TRDV1 and TRDJ1; D gene ambiguous. The J gene is not listed in TCRdb, so it was assigned here from a DNA match to germline. The CDR3 is 20 residues long. From germline, CDR1 is TSWWSYY and CDR2 QGS. In nucleotides, the CDR3 is TGTGCTCTTGGGGAGGTCGGGAGACGGACCCCGGGAAGGTACACCGATAGACTCATCTTT. It translates to CALGEVGRRTPGRYTDRLIF.

This clone was counted ten times or more. This sample includes further DNA sequences coding for the same CDR3. The gene calls are TRDV2 and TRDJ3; 10 nucleotides agree with TRDD3. Assignment of the J gene here rests on matching the DNA to germline, because TCRdb gives none. V lost 3 bases and J lost 0; bases outside the gene matches: 7. Germline CDR1 reads GEAIGNYY; CDR2 reads EKD. The CDR3 is made up of 19 amino acids. CDR3 in amino acids: CACDLTGGSNSWDTRQMFF. CDR3 in DNA: TGTGCCTGTGACCTGACTGGGGGATCTAACTCCTGGGACACCCGACAGATGTTTTTC.

As regards this clone: A far larger clone lies a single base away; this is likely a read error. Other DNA sequences in the same sample also yield this CDR3. This sequence joins TRDV1 and TRDJ1, with 8 bases fitting TRDD2. Germline loops: CDR1 TSWWSYY, CDR2 QGS. The CDR3 totals 15 residues. In nucleotides, the CDR3 is TGTGCTCTCGGGGAATCCTTCCTAAACACCGATAAACTCATCTTT. Translation: CALGESFLNTDKLIF.

Concerning this clone: A read error is likely here: a far larger clone is one base away. The same CDR3 also results from other DNA sequences found in this sample. V usage is TRDV1 and J usage is TRDJ1, with 8 bases matching TRDD3. Per germline, CDR1 TSWWSYY and CDR2 QGS. CDR3 length equals 19 residues. In DNA, the CDR3 is TGTGCTCTTGGGGAACTATCCTACCAGGGGGATAGCTACACCGATAAGCTCATCTTT. Protein sequence: CALGELSYQGDSYTDKLIF.

This clone was counted at least ten times. This DNA translates differently at residue 12 from the TCRdb protein, which is that of a much larger clone; a read error is likely, and the protein shown is the DNA's own translation. The chain uses TRDV1 and TRDJ1, with 12 bases lining up with TRDD3. V lost 6 bases, J lost 3 bases, and 11 bases stayed unmatched. Germline lookup yields CDR1 TSWWSYY and CDR2 QGS. The CDR3 contains 17 residues. The CDR3 DNA reads as TGTGCTCTTGGAATTATCTGGGGGATACGTTACGCCGATAAACTCATCTTT. It codes for CALGIIWGIRYADKLIF.

The sample holds a few counts of this clone. The chain joins TRDV1 to TRDJ2, with TRDD2 matching over 9 bases. The CDR3 is 24 amino acids. V lost 0 bases to trimming and J lost 0 bases; unmatched junction nucleotides: 23. The germline V gene encodes CDR1 TSWWSYY and CDR2 QGS. DNA for the CDR3: TGTGCTCTTGGGGAACTACTCCCTTCCTACGCAGGAGGGATATCTCGCTCTTTGACAGCACAACTCTTCTTT. Residues: CALGELLPSYAGGISRSLTAQLFF.